The rows below give T cell receptor beta chains drawn from one sample of a study of beta chain features in type 1 diabetes. Sequenced by immunoSEQ multiplex PCR; TCRdb stores in-frame clones only, minus some. The sample contains under 250,000 clones, 11% to 15% of which appear only once. The specimen was naive CD4+ T cells from blood. The source of these receptors is a young man with type 1 diabetes. Each CDR3 is given without its conserved first and last residue.

V: TRBV19; J: TRBJ1-2; length: 14; CDR3: ASSIVGHTSSDGYT
V: TRBV21-1; J: TRBJ2-3; length: 14; CDR3: ASSKREREFANTQY
V: TRBV5-1; J: TRBJ1-2; length: 13; CDR3: ASSLEWQSNYGYT
V: TRBV5-4; J: TRBJ2-3; length: 14; CDR3: ASSLVGGGATDTQY
V: TRBV5-1; J: TRBJ2-3; length: 13; CDR3: ASSFRDFRTDTQY
V: TRBV5-1; J: TRBJ2-1; length: 11; CDR3: ASSQRGLNEQF
V: TRBV11-3; J: TRBJ1-4; length: 12; CDR3: ASSLTGINEKLF
V: TRBV7-8; J: TRBJ2-7; length: 12; CDR3: ASSPVGALYEQY
V: TRBV6-1; J: TRBJ2-5; length: 12; CDR3: ASSADTYQETQY
V: TRBV18; J: TRBJ2-7; length: 10; CDR3: ASSPGGYEQY
V: TRBV9; J: TRBJ2-3; length: 12; CDR3: ASSRTSGTNTQY
V: TRBV19; J: TRBJ2-5; length: 12; CDR3: ASSADSNLETQY
V: TRBV5-4; J: TRBJ1-1; length: 12; CDR3: ASSFSNPNTEAF
V: TRBV6-1; J: TRBJ2-7; length: 12; CDR3: ASTRTGGPYEQY
V: TRBV18; J: TRBJ1-1; length: 14; CDR3: ASSLGQGQGGTEAF
V: TRBV6-5; J: TRBJ1-1; length: 12; CDR3: ASSRGNGGTEAF
V: TRBV5-1; J: TRBJ2-2; length: 12; CDR3: ASSLQSNTGELF
V: TRBV5-1; J: TRBJ1-1; length: 13; CDR3: ASSFQGRENTEAF
V: TRBV5-4; J: TRBJ2-3; length: 13; CDR3: ASSRGQGGTDTQY
V: TRBV10-3; J: TRBJ2-5; length: 14; CDR3: AISESGGRGTETQY
V: TRBV19; J: TRBJ2-5; length: 13; CDR3: ASSRGLADWETQY
V: TRBV12-5; J: TRBJ2-7; length: 12; CDR3: ASGPGTGTHEQY
V: TRBV5-1; J: TRBJ2-3; length: 13; CDR3: ASSLAESGTDTQY
V: TRBV6-5; J: TRBJ2-2; length: 14; CDR3: ASSYSTGTNTGELF
V: TRBV13; J: TRBJ2-7; length: 12; CDR3: ASSLVQRSYEQY
V: TRBV19; J: TRBJ1-1; length: 14; CDR3: ASSIDGTGGRTEAF
V: TRBV4-2; J: TRBJ2-2; length: 15; CDR3: ASSQFELAGWTGELF
V: TRBV7-9; J: TRBJ2-3; length: 11; CDR3: ASRQTGSGAQY
V: TRBV4-2; J: TRBJ2-1; length: 13; CDR3: ASSQVLLPKNEQF
V: TRBV5-1; J: TRBJ2-2; length: 12; CDR3: ASGGPWTTGELF
V: TRBV18; J: TRBJ2-1; length: 11; CDR3: ASSPRVANEQF
V: TRBV5-4; J: TRBJ2-3; length: 12; CDR3: ASSLGTGGDTQY
V: TRBV5-1; J: TRBJ2-2; length: 13; CDR3: ASSLGAENTGELF
V: TRBV27; J: TRBJ2-3; length: 14; CDR3: ASSRLAGISTDTQY
V: TRBV18; J: TRBJ1-5; length: 10; CDR3: ASSVTGQPQH
V: TRBV5-1; J: TRBJ2-7; length: 12; CDR3: ASSLAGGSYEQY
V: TRBV18; J: TRBJ2-1; length: 13; CDR3: ASSPTGGPISEQF
V: TRBV7-2; J: TRBJ2-5; length: 15; CDR3: ASSLRSPGGGFETQY
V: TRBV5-4; J: TRBJ2-7; length: 14; CDR3: ASSPSSSGSGYEQY
V: TRBV18; J: TRBJ1-1; length: 14; CDR3: ASSRIPQGRNTEAF
V: TRBV7-9; J: TRBJ1-1; length: 12; CDR3: ASSFSQLNTEAF